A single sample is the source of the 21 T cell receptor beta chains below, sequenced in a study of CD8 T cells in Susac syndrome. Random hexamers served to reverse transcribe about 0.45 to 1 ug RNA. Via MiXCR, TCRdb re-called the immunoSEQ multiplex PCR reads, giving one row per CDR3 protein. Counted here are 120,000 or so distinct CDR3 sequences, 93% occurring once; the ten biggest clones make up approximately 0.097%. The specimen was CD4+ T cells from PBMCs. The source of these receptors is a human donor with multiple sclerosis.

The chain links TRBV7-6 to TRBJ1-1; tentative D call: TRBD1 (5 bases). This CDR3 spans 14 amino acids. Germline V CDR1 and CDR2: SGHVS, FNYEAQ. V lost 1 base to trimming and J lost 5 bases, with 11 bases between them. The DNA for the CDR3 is TGTGCCAGCAGCTTAGGGCCGGGGCGAACTGAAGCTTTCTTT. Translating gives CASSLGPGRTEAFF. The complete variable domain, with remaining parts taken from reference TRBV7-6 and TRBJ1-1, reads GAGVSQSPRYKVTKRGQDVALRCDPISGHVSLYWYRQALGQGPEFLTYFNYEAQQDKSGLPNDRFSAERPEGSISTLTIQRTEQRDSAMYRCASSLGPGRTEAFFGQGTRLTVV.

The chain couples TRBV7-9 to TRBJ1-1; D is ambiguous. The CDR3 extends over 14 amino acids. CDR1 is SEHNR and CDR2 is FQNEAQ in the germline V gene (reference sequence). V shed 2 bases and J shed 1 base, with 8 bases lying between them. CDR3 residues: CASSLQAQNTEAFF. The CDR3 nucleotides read TGTGCCAGCAGCTTACAAGCTCAGAACACTGAAGCTTTCTTT. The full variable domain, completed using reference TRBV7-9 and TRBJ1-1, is DTGVSQNPRHKITKRGQNVTFRCDPISEHNRLYWYRQTLGQGPEFLTYFQNEAQLEKSRLLSDRFSAERPKGSFSTLEIQRTEQGDSAMYLCASSLQAQNTEAFFGQGTRLTVV.

This CDR3 reads CASSVRRGDQETQYF. Written as DNA, the CDR3 is TGTGCCAGCAGTGTAAGACGGGGGGACCAAGAGACCCAGTACTTC. The rearrangement uses TRBV2 and TRBJ2-5; 7 bases are shared with TRBD2. Per the germline V gene, CDR1 is SNHLY and CDR2 is FYNNEI. V gave up 4 bases and J gave up 0 bases; unmatched junction bases: 5. This CDR3 is 15 amino acids long.

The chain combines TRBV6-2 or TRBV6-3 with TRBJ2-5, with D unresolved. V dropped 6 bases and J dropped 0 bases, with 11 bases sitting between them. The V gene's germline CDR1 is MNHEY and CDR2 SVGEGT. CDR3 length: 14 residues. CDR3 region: CASSLFWYQETQYF. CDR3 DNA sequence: TGTGCCAGCAGCCTCTTTTGGTACCAAGAGACCCAGTACTTC.

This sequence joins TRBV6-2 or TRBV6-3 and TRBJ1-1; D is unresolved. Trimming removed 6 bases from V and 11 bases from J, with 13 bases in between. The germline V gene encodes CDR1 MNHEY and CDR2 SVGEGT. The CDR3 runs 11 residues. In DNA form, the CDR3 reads TGTGCCAGCAGCCCACCCGTTCAGGCTTTCTTT. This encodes CASSPPVQAFF.

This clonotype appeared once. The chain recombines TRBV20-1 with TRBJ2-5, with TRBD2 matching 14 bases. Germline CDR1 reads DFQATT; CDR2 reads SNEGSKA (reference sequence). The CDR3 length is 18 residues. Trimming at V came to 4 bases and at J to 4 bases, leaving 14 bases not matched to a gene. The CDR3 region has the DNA TGCAGTGCTAAGGGGACTAGCGGGGGAGGAGGTCAGGTAGAGACCCAGTACTTC. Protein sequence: CSAKGTSGGGGQVETQYF.

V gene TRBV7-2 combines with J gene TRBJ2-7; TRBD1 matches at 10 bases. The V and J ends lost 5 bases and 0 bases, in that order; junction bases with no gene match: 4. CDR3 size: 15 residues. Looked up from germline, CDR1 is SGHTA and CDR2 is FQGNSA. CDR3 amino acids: CASSKDRGISYEQYF. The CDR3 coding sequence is TGTGCCAGCAGCAAGGACAGGGGGATCTCCTACGAGCAGTACTTC.

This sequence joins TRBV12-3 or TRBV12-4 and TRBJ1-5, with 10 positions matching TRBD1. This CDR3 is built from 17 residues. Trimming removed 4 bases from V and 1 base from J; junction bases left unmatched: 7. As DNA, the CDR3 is TGTGCCAGCAGTTGGACAGGGGGAATTCGGAGCAATCAGCCCCAGCATTTT. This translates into CASSWTGGIRSNQPQHF.

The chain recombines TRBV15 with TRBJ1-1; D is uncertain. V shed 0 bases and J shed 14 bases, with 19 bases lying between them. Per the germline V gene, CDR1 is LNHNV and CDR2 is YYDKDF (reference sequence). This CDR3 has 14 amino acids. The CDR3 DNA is TGTGCCACCAGCAGAGATCTGGACGGATTCGAATCATTCTTT. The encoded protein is CATSRDLDGFESFF.

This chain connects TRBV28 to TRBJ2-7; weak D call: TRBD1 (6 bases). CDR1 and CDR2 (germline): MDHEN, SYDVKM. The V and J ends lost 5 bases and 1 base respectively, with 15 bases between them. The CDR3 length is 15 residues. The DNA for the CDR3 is TGTGCCAGCAGTCCATTCGTACAGGGATCCTACGAGCAGTACTTC. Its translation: CASSPFVQGSYEQYF.

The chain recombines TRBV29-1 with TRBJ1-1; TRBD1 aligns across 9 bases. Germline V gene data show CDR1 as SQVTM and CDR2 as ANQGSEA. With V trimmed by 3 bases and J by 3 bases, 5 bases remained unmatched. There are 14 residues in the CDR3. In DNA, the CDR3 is TGCAGCGTTGACAGACAGGGGGGGTACACTGAAGCTTTCTTT. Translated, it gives CSVDRQGGYTEAFF.

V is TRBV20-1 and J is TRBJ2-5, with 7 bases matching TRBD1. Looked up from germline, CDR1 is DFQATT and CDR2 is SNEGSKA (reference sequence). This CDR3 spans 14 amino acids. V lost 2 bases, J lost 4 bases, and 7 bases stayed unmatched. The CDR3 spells CSARKGAGGETQYF. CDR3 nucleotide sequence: TGCAGTGCTAGAAAGGGGGCGGGTGGAGAGACCCAGTACTTC.

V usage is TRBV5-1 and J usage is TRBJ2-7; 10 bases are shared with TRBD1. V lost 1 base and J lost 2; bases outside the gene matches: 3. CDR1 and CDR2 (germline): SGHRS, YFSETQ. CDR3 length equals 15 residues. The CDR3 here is CASSLWTGGTYEQYF. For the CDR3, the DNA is TGCGCCAGCAGCTTGTGGACAGGGGGTACCTACGAGCAGTACTTC.

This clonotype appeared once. CDR3 coding DNA: TGTGCCAGCAGTTCTCTAGCAGGGAACACTGAAGCTTTCTTT. Its translation is CASSSLAGNTEAFF. This chain links TRBV27 with TRBJ1-1; no definite D call. Trimming cost V 4 bases and J 1 base, with 10 bases left between them. Germline CDR1 is MNHEY and CDR2 is SMNVEV (reference sequence). The CDR3 loop spans 14 amino acids.

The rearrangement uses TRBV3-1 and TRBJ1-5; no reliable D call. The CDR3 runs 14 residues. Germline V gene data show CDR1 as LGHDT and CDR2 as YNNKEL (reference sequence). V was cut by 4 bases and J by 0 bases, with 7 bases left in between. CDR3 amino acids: CASSLGDSNQPQHF. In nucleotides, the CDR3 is TGTGCCAGCAGCCTGGGCGATAGCAATCAGCCCCAGCATTTT. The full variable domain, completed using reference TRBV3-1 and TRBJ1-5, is DTAVSQTPKYLVTQMGNDKSIKCEQNLGHDTMYWYKQDSKKFLKIMFSYNNKELIINETVPNRFSPKSPDKAHLNLHINSLELGDSAVYFCASSLGDSNQPQHFGDGTRLSIL.

The CDR3 loop reads CSVRLDSKFSLGDEKLFF. In nucleotides, the CDR3 is TGCAGCGTACGCCTCGACAGCAAGTTCTCACTAGGCGATGAAAAACTGTTTTTT. This rearrangement joins TRBV29-1 to TRBJ1-4; D is possibly TRBD1 (5 bases). This CDR3 is 18 amino acids long. The V gene's germline CDR1 is SQVTM and CDR2 ANQGSEA. V lost 6 bases and J lost 6, with 29 bases in between.

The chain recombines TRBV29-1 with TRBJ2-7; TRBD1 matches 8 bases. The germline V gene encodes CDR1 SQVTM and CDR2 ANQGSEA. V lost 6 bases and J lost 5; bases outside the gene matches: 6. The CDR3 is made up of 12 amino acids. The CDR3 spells CSVVWDRNEQYF. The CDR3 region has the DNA TGCAGCGTCGTATGGGACAGGAACGAGCAGTACTTC.

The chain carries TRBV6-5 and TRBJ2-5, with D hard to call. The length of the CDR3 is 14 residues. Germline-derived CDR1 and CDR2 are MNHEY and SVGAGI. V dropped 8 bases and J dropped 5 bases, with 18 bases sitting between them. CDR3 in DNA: TGTGCCAGCGCCTTTGAAGGTGGTCGGGAGACCCAGTACTTC. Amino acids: CASAFEGGRETQYF.

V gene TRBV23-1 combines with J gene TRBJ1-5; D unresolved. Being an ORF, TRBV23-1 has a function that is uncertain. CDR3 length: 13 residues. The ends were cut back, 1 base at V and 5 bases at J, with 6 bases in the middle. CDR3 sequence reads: CASSQFKDQPQHF. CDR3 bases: TGCGCCAGCAGTCAATTCAAGGATCAGCCCCAGCATTTT.

The CDR3 DNA is TGTGCCAGCAGAAGACAGGGGACAGCAACGCAGTATTTT. This encodes CASRRQGTATQYF. The chain employs TRBV28 and TRBJ2-3; TRBD1 aligns across 8 bases. The germline CDR1 and CDR2 sequences are MDHEN and SYDVKM. Trimming removed 6 bases from V and 9 bases from J; junction bases left unmatched: 8. This CDR3 is built from 13 residues.

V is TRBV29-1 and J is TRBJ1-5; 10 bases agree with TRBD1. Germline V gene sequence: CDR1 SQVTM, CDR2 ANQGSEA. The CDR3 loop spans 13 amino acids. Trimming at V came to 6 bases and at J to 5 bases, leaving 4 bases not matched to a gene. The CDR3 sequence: CSVGDRGDQPQHF. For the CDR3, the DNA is TGCAGCGTGGGGGACAGGGGCGATCAGCCCCAGCATTTT.